Described below is a single T cell receptor (beta chain) sequence and its context. Sequencing was performed with immunoSEQ multiplex PCR; in TCRdb, only in-frame clones are kept and a portion is missing. The sample lists 40,000 to 60,000 clones; about 92% were seen once. This sample is part of a study of blood T cell repertoires in COVID-19. Trimming at V came to 5 bases and at J to 2 bases, leaving 1 base not matched to a gene. The CDR3 loop spans 15 amino acids. Germline loops: CDR1 MNHEY, CDR2 SVGAGI. This receptor was identified in a human donor in a cohort sampled during active COVID-19. This chain links TRBV6-5 with TRBJ2-1, with 12 bases matching TRBD2. Sequenced material: peripheral blood. CDR3 sequence reads: CASSRTSGTYNEQFF. The CDR3 DNA reads TGTGCCAGCAGTCGGACTAGCGGGACCTACAATGAGCAGTTCTTC.